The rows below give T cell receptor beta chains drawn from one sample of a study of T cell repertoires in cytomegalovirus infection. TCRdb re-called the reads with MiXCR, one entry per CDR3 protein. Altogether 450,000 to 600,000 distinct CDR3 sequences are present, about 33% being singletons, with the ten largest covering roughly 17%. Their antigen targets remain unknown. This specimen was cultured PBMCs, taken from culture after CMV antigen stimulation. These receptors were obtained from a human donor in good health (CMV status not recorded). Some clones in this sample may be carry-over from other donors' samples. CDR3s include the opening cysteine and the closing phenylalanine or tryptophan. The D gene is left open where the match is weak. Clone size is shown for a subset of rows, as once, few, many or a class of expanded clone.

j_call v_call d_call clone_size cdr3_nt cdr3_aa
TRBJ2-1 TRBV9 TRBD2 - TGTGCCAGCAGCCCCACCCTAGCGGGAAGACCCAATGAGCAGTTCTTC CASSPTLAGRPNEQFF
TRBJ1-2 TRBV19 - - TGTGCCAGTACCCTCGGAAGAGCTAACTATGGCTACACCTTC CASTLGRANYGYTF
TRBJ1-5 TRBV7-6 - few TGTGCCAGCAGCTTAGTTGATGGTCAGCCCCAGCATTTT CASSLVDGQPQHF
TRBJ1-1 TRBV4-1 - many TGCGCCAGCAGCCAACGAGGGACGGTGAACACTGAAGCTTTCTTT CASSQRGTVNTEAFF
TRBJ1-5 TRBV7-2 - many TGTGCCAGCAGCCCGGGACGGCTCGGGTATAGCAATCAGCCCCAGCATTTT CASSPGRLGYSNQPQHF
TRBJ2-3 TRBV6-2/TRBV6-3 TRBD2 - TGTGCCAGCAGCCGGACTAGCGGGAGGGCAAGTGATACGCAGTATTTT CASSRTSGRASDTQYF
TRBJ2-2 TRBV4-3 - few TGCGCCAGCAGCCTCGGGCCGGGGCCCACCGGGGAGCTGTTTTTT CASSLGPGPTGELFF
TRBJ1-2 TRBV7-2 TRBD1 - TGTGCCAGCAGCTCGCAACCGGGACAGGGGAACTATGGCTACACCTTC CASSSQPGQGNYGYTF
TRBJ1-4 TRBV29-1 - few TGCAGCGTTGGTTACTCCCGATTGGAAGAAAAACTGTTTTTT CSVGYSRLEEKLFF
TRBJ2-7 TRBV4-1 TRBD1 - TGCGCCAGCAGCCAAGATCCACAGGGGGCCTACGAGCAGTACTTC CASSQDPQGAYEQYF
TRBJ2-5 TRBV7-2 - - TGTGCCAGCAGCGGAATGGGACGATTGGAAGAGACCCAGTACTTC CASSGMGRLEETQYF
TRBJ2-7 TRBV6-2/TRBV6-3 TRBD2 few TGTGCCAGCAGTTACTCGTTCCTAGCGGGAAACTACGAGCAGTACTTC CASSYSFLAGNYEQYF
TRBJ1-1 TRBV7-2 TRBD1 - TGTGCCAGCAGCTTCCCTTACGGGACAGGAGGGAGAGAAGCTTTCTTT CASSFPYGTGGREAFF
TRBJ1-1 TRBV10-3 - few TGTGCCATCAGCAACCGGGCTGAAGCTTTCTTT CAISNRAEAFF
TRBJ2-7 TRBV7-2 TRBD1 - TGTGCCAGCAGCTTAGCAGGACAGGGGTCCTACGAGCAGTACTTC CASSLAGQGSYEQYF
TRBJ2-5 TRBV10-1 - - TGCGCCAGCAGTGTCAGAGCCGGTGAGACCCAGTACTTC CASSVRAGETQYF
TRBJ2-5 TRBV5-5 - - TGTGCCAGCACTTCGGGACTCAATCAAGAGACCCAGTACTTC CASTSGLNQETQYF
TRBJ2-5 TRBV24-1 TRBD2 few TGTGCCACCAGTGACTCTACTAGCGGACCCTCGGGGGCGACCCAGTACTTC CATSDSTSGPSGATQYF
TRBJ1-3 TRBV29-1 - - TGCAGCTGGACAGCTGGAAACACCATATATTTT CSWTAGNTIYF
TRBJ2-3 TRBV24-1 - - TGTGCCACCAGTGCTTGGGGAAACACAGATACGCAGTATTTT CATSAWGNTDTQYF
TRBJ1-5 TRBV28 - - TGTGCCAGCAGAATGTGGGAACAGCCCCAGCATTTT CASRMWEQPQHF
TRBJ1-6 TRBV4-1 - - TGCGCCAGCAGCTCCATAGGTACAGGGAATTCACCCCTCCACTTT CASSSIGTGNSPLHF
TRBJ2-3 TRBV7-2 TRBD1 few TGTGCCATCAGAGGACAGGCCCGAGATACGCAGTATTTT CAIRGQARDTQYF
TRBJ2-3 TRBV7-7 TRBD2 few TGTGCTAGCAGCCCACAACTAGCGGGAGGGACAGATACGCAGTATTTT CASSPQLAGGTDTQYF
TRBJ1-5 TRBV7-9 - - TGTGCCAGCAGCTTACGACAAAATCAGCCCCAGCATTTT CASSLRQNQPQHF
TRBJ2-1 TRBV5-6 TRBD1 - TGTGCCAGCAGCCCACCAGGGACAGGAGGGTTCAATGAGCAGTTCTTC CASSPPGTGGFNEQFF
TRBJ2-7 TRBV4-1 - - TGCGCCAGCAGCCAAGGAGGGAGGCTCTACGAGCAGTACTTC CASSQGGRLYEQYF
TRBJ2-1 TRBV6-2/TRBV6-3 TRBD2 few TGTGCCAGCTGTGCGGGAGCATCCTACAATGAGCAGTTCTTC CASCAGASYNEQFF
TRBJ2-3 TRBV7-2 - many TGTGCCAGCTCTATAAGCACAGATACGCAGTATTTT CASSISTDTQYF
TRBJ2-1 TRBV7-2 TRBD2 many TGTGCCAGCGGGCGGGAGTCGGGCAATGAGCAGTTCTTC CASGRESGNEQFF
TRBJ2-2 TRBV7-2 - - TGTGCCAGCAGCTGGAGCAGAGATACCGGGGAGCTGTTTTTT CASSWSRDTGELFF
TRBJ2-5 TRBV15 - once TGTGCCACCAGCCCGATCGGGGCTCAGGGAAAGACCCAGTACTTC CATSPIGAQGKTQYF
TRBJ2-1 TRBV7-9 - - TGTGCCAGCAGTAAGGACCTGACCCGTGAGCAGTTCTTC CASSKDLTREQFF
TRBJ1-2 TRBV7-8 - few TGTGCCAGCAGCTTTTTTGCCGACGACTATGGCTACACCTTC CASSFFADDYGYTF
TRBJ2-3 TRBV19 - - TGTGCCAGTAGTATCATTAGCTGGGCAGATACGCAGTATTTT CASSIISWADTQYF
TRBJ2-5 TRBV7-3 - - TGTGCCAGCAGCCCGATGCCCCAAGAGACCCAGTACTTC CASSPMPQETQYF
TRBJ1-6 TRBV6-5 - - TGTGCCAGCAGTTACTCGATTGTCGGGAGCTCCTATAATTCACCCCTCCACTTT CASSYSIVGSSYNSPLHF
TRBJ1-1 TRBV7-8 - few TGTGCCAGCAGCCCACGACCCGGGGGCATGAACACTGAAGCTTTCTTT CASSPRPGGMNTEAFF
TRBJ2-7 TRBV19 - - TGTGCCAGTAGTATTAACGGTCGCTCGTACGAGCAGTACTTC CASSINGRSYEQYF
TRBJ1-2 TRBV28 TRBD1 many TGTGCCAGCAGTTCGACAGGGAGGGACAGTGGCTACACCTTC CASSSTGRDSGYTF
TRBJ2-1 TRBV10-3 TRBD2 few TGTGCCATCAGTGAGTCTTGGGCGGGAGGGCACAACAATGAGCAGTTCTTC CAISESWAGGHNNEQFF
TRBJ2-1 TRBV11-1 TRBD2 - TGTGCCAGCAGCCCAACTAGCGGGAGGTCTTATGAGCAGTTCTTC CASSPTSGRSYEQFF